The sample holds a few counts of the clone carrying this T cell receptor beta chain. Its antigen is still unknown. Blood donors with median age around 61 years (range roughly 20-70), 55% to 65% female, served as healthy controls. The investigators isolated CD4+ and CD8+ cells by positive magnetic bead selection and checked their purity by flow cytometry. Produced via immunoSEQ multiplex PCR; TCRdb's table is partial and in-frame only. The sample carries 20,000 to 25,000 clones, around 83% recorded once. V shed 1 base and J shed 6 bases, with 13 bases lying between them. This CDR3 is built from 15 residues. Germline assignment: CDR1 MNHNS and CDR2 SASEGT. This record belongs to a study of somatic mutations in cytotoxic T cells in rheumatoid arthritis. Findings and caveats of the study: In rheumatoid arthritis patients, unlike healthy controls, CD8+ clonality rose with age.

The chain couples TRBV6-1 to TRBJ1-5, with TRBD1 as a possible D gene (5 bases). The source is a woman in her fifties or sixties in good health. Material for sequencing was CD8+ T cells sorted from blood. Here the CDR3 reads CASSEEAAGGQPQHF. The DNA for the CDR3 is TGTGCCAGCAGTGAAGAGGCCGCCGGGGGTCAGCCCCAGCATTTT.